The 21 T cell receptor beta chains below all came from one sample that was sequenced in a study of shared clonotypes between healthy human individuals (dated by TCRdb to 2020 to 2022). Library preparation used the immunoSEQ multiplex PCR assay. Not all clones reach the TCRdb copy of this immuneACCESS table, which keeps in-frame sequences only. Checked studies attribute under half of the gap to unresolved V genes and leave the rest unexplained. The sample table shows about 980,000 clones, and approximately 76% are seen once. The ten largest clones add up to roughly 1.5% of the sample. The sequencing sample was made of memory CD4+ T cells sorted from blood. The sample's cell subset or site label is to be understood as: CD45RA-negative fraction. These receptors all come from a man younger than 35 in good health.

The genes are TRBV19 and TRBJ1-2, with a weak D call TRBD1 (5 bases). The germline V gene encodes CDR1 LNHDA and CDR2 SQIVND (reference sequence). CDR3 length: 15 residues. Trimming pared 3 bases from V and 0 bases from J, leaving 11 bases between. CDR3 coding DNA: TGTGCCAGTAGTATTGGGGGGAGTTCTAACTATGGCTACACCTTC. It specifies CASSIGGSSNYGYTF.

This clone was counted only a few times. This chain joins TRBV4-2 and TRBJ2-7, with 13 bases matching TRBD2. Germline V CDR1 and CDR2: LGHNA, YNFKEQ. This CDR3 is built from 17 residues. V shed 1 base, J shed 7 bases, and the junction held 10 bases outside the gene matches. The CDR3 loop reads CASSQALILAGGREQYF. The CDR3 DNA reads as TGTGCCAGCAGCCAAGCTCTGATACTAGCGGGGGGGCGGGAGCAGTACTTC.

This clone was seen a single time. The V and J genes are TRBV7-2 and TRBJ2-7, with a possible D match to TRBD1 (5 bases). Germline V lookup: CDR1 SGHTA, CDR2 FQGNSA. V was trimmed by 2 bases and J by 2 bases, leaving 7 bases between them. This CDR3 has 13 amino acids. The CDR3 loop is CASSLNRPYEQYF. CDR3 nucleotides: TGTGCCAGCAGCTTAAACAGGCCCTACGAGCAGTACTTC.

The chain recombines TRBV6-4 with TRBJ2-7; 8 bases are shared with TRBD1. V lost 3 bases and J lost 3; bases outside the gene matches: 13. This CDR3 spans 17 amino acids. The V gene's germline CDR1 is MRHNA and CDR2 SNTAGT. CDR3 in amino acids: CASSEIKGQARGYEQYF. CDR3 bases: TGTGCCAGCAGTGAAATTAAGGGACAGGCTAGAGGCTACGAGCAGTACTTC.

V is TRBV5-4 and J is TRBJ2-7, with 8 bases that match TRBD1. The CDR3 runs to 16 residues. Germline V gives CDR1 SGHNT, CDR2 YYREEE (reference sequence). V shed 0 bases and J 1 base; nucleotides not matched to a gene: 6. The chain's CDR3 is CASSLAGQVKSYEQYF. CDR3 DNA: TGTGCCAGCAGCTTGGCGGGACAGGTAAAATCCTACGAGCAGTACTTC.

The chain has TRBV9 and TRBJ2-3; 8 nucleotides align to TRBD1. The CDR3 sequence is 15 residues long. CDR1 and CDR2 from the germline V gene are SGDLS and YYNGEE. V lost 3 bases to trimming and J lost 3 bases; unmatched junction nucleotides: 6. The CDR3 protein is CASSAGTGTTDTQYF. The CDR3 DNA sequence: TGTGCCAGCAGCGCGGGGACAGGTACGACAGATACGCAGTATTTT.

This clone appeared a single time. The chain is built from TRBV6-1 and TRBJ2-5, with TRBD1 as a possible D gene (5 bases). In germline, CDR1 is MNHNS, CDR2 SASEGT. The CDR3 consists of 11 residues. V lost 6 bases and J lost 6, with 8 bases in between. CDR3 coding DNA: TGTGCCAGCAGAGCAGGGCAGACCCAGTACTTC. Translation gives CASRAGQTQYF.

The chain has TRBV19 and TRBJ2-7; D unresolved. CDR3 size: 12 residues. Germline CDR1 is LNHDA and CDR2 is SQIVND (reference sequence). Trimming removed 0 bases from V and 3 bases from J, with 3 bases in between. The CDR3 nucleotides are TGTGCCAGTAGTATAGACAACTACGAGCAGTACTTC. Translating gives CASSIDNYEQYF.

The chain employs TRBV27 and TRBJ1-2, with 7 bases aligning to TRBD1. V was clipped by 5 bases and J by 5 bases; unmatched bases: 11. CDR1 MNHEY and CDR2 SMNVEV come from the germline V gene (reference sequence). This CDR3 comprises 15 residues. This chain's CDR3 is CASSRRTQGEYGYTF. DNA for the CDR3: TGTGCCAGCAGTAGGCGCACGCAGGGGGAGTATGGCTACACCTTC.

The V gene is TRBV5-1, the J gene TRBJ2-1; 8 positions agree with TRBD2. The V gene end was trimmed by 0 bases and the J gene end by 2 bases; junction bases not matched to a gene: 4. Per the germline V gene, CDR1 is SGHRS and CDR2 is YFSETQ. This CDR3 spans 16 amino acids. DNA for the CDR3: TGCGCCAGCAGCTTGGCGGGAGCGGGAGCCTACAATGAGCAGTTCTTC. Protein product: CASSLAGAGAYNEQFF.

This chain links TRBV11-3 with TRBJ2-2; D not resolved. The germline V gene has CDR1 SGHNT and CDR2 YENEEA. The ends were cut back, 0 bases at V and 3 bases at J, with 8 bases in the middle. CDR3 length: 15 amino acids. The CDR3 nucleotides read TGTGCCAGCAGCTTAGACCGGGCTGACACCGGGGAGCTGTTTTTT. This gives the protein CASSLDRADTGELFF. Filled out from reference TRBV11-3 and TRBJ2-2, the complete variable domain reads EAGVVQSPRYKIIEKKQPVAFWCNPISGHNTLYWYLQNLGQGPELLIRYENEEAVDDSQLPKDRFSAERLKGVDSTLKIQPAELGDSAVYLCASSLDRADTGELFFGEGSRLTVL.

The rearrangement links TRBV28 to TRBJ2-3, with D perhaps given as TRBD1 or TRBD2 (6 bases each). Germline V gene sequence: CDR1 MDHEN, CDR2 SYDVKM. The V end was cut by 4 bases, the J end by 4 bases, with 21 bases between. CDR3 length: 17 residues. CDR3 in amino acids: CASSSLFAGEDADTQYF. CDR3 nucleotides: TGTGCCAGCAGTTCCTTATTTGCAGGGGAGGATGCAGATACGCAGTATTTT. Combining the CDR3 with reference TRBV28 and TRBJ2-3 gives the whole variable domain DVKVTQSSRYLVKRTGEKVFLECVQDMDHENMFWYRQDPGLGLRLIYFSYDVKMKEKGDIPEGYSVSREKKERFSLILESASTNQTSMYLCASSSLFAGEDADTQYFGPGTRLTVL.

The chain combines TRBV30 with TRBJ1-2; D gene uncertain. The germline V gene encodes CDR1 GTSNPN and CDR2 SVGIG (reference sequence). The V end was cut by 5 bases, the J end by 4 bases, with 11 bases between. The CDR3 is made up of 12 amino acids. CDR3 DNA sequence: TGTGCCTGGGCAACTGGGATCTATGGCTACACCTTC. Translation: CAWATGIYGYTF.

The J gene is TRBJ1-1, the V gene TRBV6-5; no firm D call. The CDR3 covers 15 residues. Germline assignment: CDR1 MNHEY and CDR2 SVGAGI. V lost 2 bases and J lost 3, with 13 bases in between. The chain's CDR3 is CASSYRPTADTEAFF. For the CDR3, the DNA is TGTGCCAGCAGTTACAGACCCACAGCCGACACTGAAGCTTTCTTT.

The J gene is TRBJ2-7, the V gene TRBV20-1; D remains ambiguous. V lost 3 bases and J 5 bases, leaving 8 bases between the germline ends. The CDR3 is 11 amino acids. Germline V gene sequence: CDR1 DFQATT, CDR2 SNEGSKA (reference sequence). DNA for the CDR3: TGCAGTGCTAGTGTCGAGGACGAGCAGTACTTC. Translation: CSASVEDEQYF.

V and J are TRBV5-1 and TRBJ2-1; D is undetermined. The CDR3 loop spans 11 amino acids. Trimming pared 1 base from V and 8 bases from J, leaving 4 bases between. Germline-derived CDR1 and CDR2 are SGHRS and YFSETQ. DNA for the CDR3: TGCGCCAGCAGCTTGTTCGATGAGCAGTTCTTC. Residues: CASSLFDEQFF.

This chain links TRBV5-1 with TRBJ2-2; TRBD2 is a possible D gene (5 bases). The length of the CDR3 is 15 residues. Germline CDR1 reads SGHRS; CDR2 reads YFSETQ. The V and J ends lost 4 bases and 1 base respectively, with 11 bases between them. The CDR3 DNA sequence: TGCGCCAGCAGCCCCTGGGGAGAGAACACCGGGGAGCTGTTTTTT. Residues: CASSPWGENTGELFF.

The gene calls are TRBV11-2 and TRBJ2-1; D is unresolved. This CDR3 has 15 residues. Trimming removed 5 bases at V and 3 bases at J, with 14 bases between. Germline V CDR1 and CDR2: SGHAT, FQNNGV. The CDR3 protein is CASSPSLGYYNEQFF. The CDR3 DNA is TGTGCCAGCAGCCCCAGTTTAGGATACTACAATGAGCAGTTCTTC.

In DNA form, the CDR3 reads TGTGCCAGCAGTTACTCGGAGATTATGAACACTGAAGCTTTCTTT. Translation: CASSYSEIMNTEAFF. The V call is TRBV6-6, the J call TRBJ1-1; D not certain. The CDR3 extends over 15 amino acids. From germline, CDR1 is MNHNY and CDR2 SVGAGI (reference sequence). The V end was cut by 0 bases, the J end by 0 bases, with 8 bases between.

The chain is built from TRBV5-1 and TRBJ1-2; D perhaps matches TRBD1 (6 bases). The germline V and J ends were trimmed by 0 bases and 2 bases, with 8 bases remaining between them. The CDR3 length is 14 residues. Germline V lookup: CDR1 SGHRS, CDR2 YFSETQ. The CDR3 here is CASSLDRVNYGYTF. The CDR3 region has the DNA TGCGCCAGCAGCTTGGACAGGGTCAACTATGGCTACACCTTC.

CDR3 amino acids: CASTIQRQGRAYEQYF. CDR3 DNA sequence: TGCGCCAGCACCATACAGAGACAGGGGAGAGCCTACGAGCAGTACTTC. The rearrangement uses TRBV23-1 and TRBJ2-7; 8 bases map to TRBD1. TRBV23-1 is placed among ORFs of uncertain function. This CDR3 has 16 amino acids. Trimming removed 7 bases from V and 2 bases from J; junction bases left unmatched: 13.